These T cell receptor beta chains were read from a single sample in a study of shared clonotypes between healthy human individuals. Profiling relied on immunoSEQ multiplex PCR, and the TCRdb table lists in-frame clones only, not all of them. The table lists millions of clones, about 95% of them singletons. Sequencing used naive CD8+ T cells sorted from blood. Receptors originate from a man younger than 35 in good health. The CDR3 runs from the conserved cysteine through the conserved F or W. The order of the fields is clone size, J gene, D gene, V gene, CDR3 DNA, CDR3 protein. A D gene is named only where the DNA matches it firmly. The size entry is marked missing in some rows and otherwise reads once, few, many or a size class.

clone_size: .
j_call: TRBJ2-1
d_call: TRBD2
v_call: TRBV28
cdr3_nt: TGTGCCACCGGGGGGTTTGGTTACAATGAGCAGTTCTTC
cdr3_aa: CATGGFGYNEQFF

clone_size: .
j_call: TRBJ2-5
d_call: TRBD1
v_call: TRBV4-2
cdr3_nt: TGTGCCAGCAGCCAAGACGAGGGGCAGGGGGCCGAGACCCAGTACTTC
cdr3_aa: CASSQDEGQGAETQYF

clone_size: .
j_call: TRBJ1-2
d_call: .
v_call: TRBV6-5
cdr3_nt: TGTGCCAGCAGCCAGACAGAACACTATGGCTACACCTTC
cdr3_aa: CASSQTEHYGYTF

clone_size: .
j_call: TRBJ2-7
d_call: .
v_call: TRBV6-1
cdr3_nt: TGTGCCAGCAGTGTTATGGGGGCCGGGGAGCAGTACTTC
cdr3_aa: CASSVMGAGEQYF

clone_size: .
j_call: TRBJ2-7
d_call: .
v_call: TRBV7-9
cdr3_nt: TGTGCCAGCAGCTTAGACCGACGGGACGGGACATACGAGCAGTACTTC
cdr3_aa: CASSLDRRDGTYEQYF

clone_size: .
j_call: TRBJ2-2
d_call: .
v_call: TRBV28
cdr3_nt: TGTGCCAGCAGTACTTATGGCCTCTTGGCGGGAAACACCGGGGAGCTGTTTTTT
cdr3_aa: CASSTYGLLAGNTGELFF

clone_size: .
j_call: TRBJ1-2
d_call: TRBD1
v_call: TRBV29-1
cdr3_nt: TGCAGCGTGTCCGGGACAGGGGTTTATGGCTACACCTTC
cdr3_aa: CSVSGTGVYGYTF

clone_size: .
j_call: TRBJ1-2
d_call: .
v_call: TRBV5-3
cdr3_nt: TGTGCCAGAAGCCTCCCGGGGGCGCGGGGCTACACCTTC
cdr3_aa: CARSLPGARGYTF

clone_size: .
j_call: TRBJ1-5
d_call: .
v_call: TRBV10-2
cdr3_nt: TGCGCCAGCAGTGACGGGGGGTATCCCGGCAATCAGCCCCAGCATTTT
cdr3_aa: CASSDGGYPGNQPQHF

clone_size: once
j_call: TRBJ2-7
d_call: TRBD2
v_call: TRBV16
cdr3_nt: TGTGCCAGCAGCCTGGGACTAGCGGACCCCTACGAGCAGTACTTC
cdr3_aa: CASSLGLADPYEQYF

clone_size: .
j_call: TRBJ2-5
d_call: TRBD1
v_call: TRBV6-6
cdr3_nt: TGTGCCAGCAGCCTAAGGGGGCTTAAAGAGACCCAGTACTTC
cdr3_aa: CASSLRGLKETQYF

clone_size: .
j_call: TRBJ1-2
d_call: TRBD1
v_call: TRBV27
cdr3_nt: TGTGCCAGCAGTTTATCAGCCGGGACAGGGGAAGGCTACACCTTC
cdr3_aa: CASSLSAGTGEGYTF

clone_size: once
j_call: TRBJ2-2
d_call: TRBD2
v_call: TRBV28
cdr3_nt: TGTGCCAGCAGCTCACCGGGACTACCGAACACCGGGGAGCTGTTTTTT
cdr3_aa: CASSSPGLPNTGELFF

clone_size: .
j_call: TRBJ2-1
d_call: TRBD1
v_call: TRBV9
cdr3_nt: TGTGCCAGCAGCGTTTACCAGGACAGGACGGGGTTCTTC
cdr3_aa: CASSVYQDRTGFF

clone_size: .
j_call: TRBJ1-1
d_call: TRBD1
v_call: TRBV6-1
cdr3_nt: TGTGCCAGCAGTGAGGGGACAGGGATAAAAGGATACACTGAAGCTTTCTTT
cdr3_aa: CASSEGTGIKGYTEAFF

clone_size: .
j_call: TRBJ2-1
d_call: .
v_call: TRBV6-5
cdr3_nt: TGTGCCAGCAGTCCACTATGGGCAGACAATGAGCAGTTCTTC
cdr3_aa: CASSPLWADNEQFF

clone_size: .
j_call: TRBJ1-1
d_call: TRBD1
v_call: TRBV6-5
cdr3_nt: TGTGCCAGCAGTTCCGAGACAGGGAGAAACACTGAAGCTTTCTTT
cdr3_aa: CASSSETGRNTEAFF

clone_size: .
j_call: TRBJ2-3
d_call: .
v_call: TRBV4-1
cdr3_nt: TGCGCCAGCAGCCATGCCCTAGGTGGCAGGGATACGCAGTATTTT
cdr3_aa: CASSHALGGRDTQYF

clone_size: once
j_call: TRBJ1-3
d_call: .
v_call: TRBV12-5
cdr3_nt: TGTGCTAGTGGTCTCCCCAAGGGGGAAGAAAACACCATATATTTT
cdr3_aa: CASGLPKGEENTIYF

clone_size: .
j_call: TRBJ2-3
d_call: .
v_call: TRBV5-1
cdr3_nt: TGCGCCAGCAGCTTGGTAGAGGGACGCACAGATACGCAGTATTTT
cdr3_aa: CASSLVEGRTDTQYF

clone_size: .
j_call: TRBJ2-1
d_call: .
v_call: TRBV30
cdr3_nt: TGTGCCTGGAGCACGGGGGCAGGGTACAATGAGCAGTTCTTC
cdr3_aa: CAWSTGAGYNEQFF

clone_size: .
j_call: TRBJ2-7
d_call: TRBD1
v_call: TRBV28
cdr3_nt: TGTGCCAGCAGTTTATTCCGACAGGGATCGGGCGAGCAGTACTTC
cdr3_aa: CASSLFRQGSGEQYF

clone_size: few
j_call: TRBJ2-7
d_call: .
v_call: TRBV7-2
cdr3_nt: TGTGCCAGCAGTCTTAGCTCCTACGAGCAGTACTTC
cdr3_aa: CASSLSSYEQYF

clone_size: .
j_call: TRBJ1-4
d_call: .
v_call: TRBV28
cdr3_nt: TGTGCCAGCAGACGACTAGGGAGTGAAAAACTGTTTTTT
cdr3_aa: CASRRLGSEKLFF

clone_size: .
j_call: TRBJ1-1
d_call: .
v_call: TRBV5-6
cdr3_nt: TGTGCCAGCAGCCACGAGATGAACACTGAAGCTTTCTTT
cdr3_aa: CASSHEMNTEAFF

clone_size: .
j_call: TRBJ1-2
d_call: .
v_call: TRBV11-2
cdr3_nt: TGTGCCAGCAGCACTCCCGGGACCAGTGGCTACACCTTC
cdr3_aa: CASSTPGTSGYTF

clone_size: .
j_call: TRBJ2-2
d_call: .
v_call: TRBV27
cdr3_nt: TGTGCCAGCAGCCCCCTCTCTAGCGTCACCGGGGAGCTGTTTTTT
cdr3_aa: CASSPLSSVTGELFF

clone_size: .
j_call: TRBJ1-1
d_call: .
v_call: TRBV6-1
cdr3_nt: TGTGCCGCCAGGCCGTCCCCCAACACTGAAGCTTTCTTT
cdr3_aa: CAARPSPNTEAFF

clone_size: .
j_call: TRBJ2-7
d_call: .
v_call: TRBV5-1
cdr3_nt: TGCGCCAGCAGGATAGGAGCAGGTTCCCTTTACGAGCAGTACTTC
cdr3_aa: CASRIGAGSLYEQYF

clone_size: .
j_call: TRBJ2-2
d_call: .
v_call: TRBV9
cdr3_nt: TGTGCCAGCAGCGAGACAGGCGCGAACACCGGGGAGCTGTTTTTT
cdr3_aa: CASSETGANTGELFF

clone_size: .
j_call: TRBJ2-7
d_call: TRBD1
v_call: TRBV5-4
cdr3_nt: TGTGCCAGCAGCTTGGTGGACAGGGTTCACGAGCAGTACTTC
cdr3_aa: CASSLVDRVHEQYF